This T cell receptor beta chain was found in a study of cytomegalovirus exposure and HLA in healthy donors. V lost 5 bases and J 6 bases, leaving 18 bases between the germline ends. CDR1 LGHNA and CDR2 YSLEER come from the germline V gene. The CDR3 extends over 15 amino acids. A word on this clone: Its antigen is not known.

PCR primers comprised 60 Vbeta and 13 Jbeta primers. Method: immunoSEQ multiplex PCR; TCRdb's copy keeps in-frame clones and lacks some. The table lists some 180,000 clones, 81% of them singletons. Overall study findings and caveats: Earlier analysis looked at TCR beta V segments, and most were productive about 87% or about 30% of the time.

Source material: PBMCs. The chain has TRBV4-3 and TRBJ2-3, with TRBD1 as a possible D gene (5 bases). This receptor was obtained from a man aged 35 to 55 in good health and CMV-seropositive. CDR3: CASSFLGQGVDTQYF. The CDR3 coding sequence is TGCGCCAGCAGCTTTTTGGGCCAGGGCGTGGATACGCAGTATTTT.